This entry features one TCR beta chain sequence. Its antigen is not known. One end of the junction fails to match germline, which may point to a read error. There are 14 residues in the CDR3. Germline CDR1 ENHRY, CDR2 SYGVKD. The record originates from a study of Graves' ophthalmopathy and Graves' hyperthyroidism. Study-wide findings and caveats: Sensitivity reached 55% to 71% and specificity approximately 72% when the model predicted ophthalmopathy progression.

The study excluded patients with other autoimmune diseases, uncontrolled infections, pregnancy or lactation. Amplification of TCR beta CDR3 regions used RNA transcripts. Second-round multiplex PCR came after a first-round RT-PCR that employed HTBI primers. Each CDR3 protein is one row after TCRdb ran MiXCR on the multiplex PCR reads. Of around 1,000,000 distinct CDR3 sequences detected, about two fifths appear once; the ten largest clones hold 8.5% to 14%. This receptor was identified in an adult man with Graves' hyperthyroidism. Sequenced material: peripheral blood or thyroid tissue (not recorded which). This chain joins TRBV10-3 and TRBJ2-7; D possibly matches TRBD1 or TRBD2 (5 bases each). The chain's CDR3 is CASSGGQGHERRVF. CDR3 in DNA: TGTGCCAGCAGTGGCGGGCAGGGCCACGAACGGCGGGTCTTC.